Each of the 27 T cell receptor beta chains below was sequenced from the same sample in a study of cytomegalovirus exposure and HLA in healthy donors. The PCR was carried out with 60 Vbeta primers and 13 Jbeta primers. The repertoire was sequenced with immunoSEQ multiplex PCR; TCRdb's copy has only in-frame clones and lacks some. The sample carries roughly 160,000 clones, around three quarters recorded once. Sequencing was done on a sample of PBMCs. The receptors were sampled from a woman aged 45-59 years in good health and CMV-seropositive.

This clone was counted once. V is TRBV10-3 and J is TRBJ2-3; TRBD1 matches at 9 bases. The J segment lost 2 bases and the V segment lost 8 bases, leaving 8 bases of the junction unmatched. The CDR3 covers 15 residues. Germline loops: CDR1 ENHRY, CDR2 SYGVKD. The CDR3 reads CAIRPGTGHTDTQYF. CDR3 sequence (DNA): TGTGCCATCCGGCCCGGGACAGGGCACACAGATACGCAGTATTTT.

This clone was observed a handful of times. The chain is built from TRBV9 and TRBJ1-5; tentatively, D is TRBD1 (5 bases). V was pared by 0 bases and J by 2 bases, with 12 bases between. The CDR3 length is 16 residues. Germline values: CDR1 SGDLS, CDR2 YYNGEE. The CDR3 loop reads CASSVVTRVGNQPQHF. CDR3 coding DNA: TGTGCCAGCAGCGTAGTAACCAGGGTCGGCAATCAGCCCCAGCATTTT.

The rearrangement links TRBV6-5 to TRBJ1-1; possibly TRBD1 for D (5 bases). V was cut by 0 bases and J by 11 bases, with 13 bases left in between. From germline, CDR1 is MNHEY and CDR2 SVGAGI. This CDR3 contains 13 residues. Here the CDR3 reads CASSYSDQGRAFF. The CDR3 DNA follows: TGTGCCAGCAGTTACTCTGATCAGGGTCGCGCTTTCTTT.

The chain has TRBV2 and TRBJ2-5; no firm D call. Trimming removed 6 bases at V and 3 bases at J, with 8 bases between. This CDR3 contains 12 residues. Germline assignment: CDR1 SNHLY and CDR2 FYNNEI. The CDR3 region has the DNA TGTGCCAGCAGGCCCCGGGAAGAGACCCAGTACTTC. Translated, it gives CASRPREETQYF.

Points on this clone: The junction and the germline gene differ at one end; a read error may be behind it. The chain carries TRBV29-1 and TRBJ2-7, with a tentative D call TRBD1 (6 bases). CDR3 size: 11 residues. CDR1 is SQVTM, CDR2 ANQGSEA, per germline. The CDR3 loop is CSAEGRGEQYF. CDR3 sequence (DNA): TGCAGCGCTGAAGGCAGGGGCGAGCAGTACTTC.

The chain recombines TRBV28 with TRBJ2-2; 8 nucleotides match TRBD1. Germline CDR1 reads MDHEN; CDR2 reads SYDVKM. The CDR3 runs to 14 residues. Trimming at V came to 8 bases and at J to 6 bases, leaving 8 bases not matched to a gene. This CDR3 reads CASGSGGSAGELFF. In nucleotides, the CDR3 is TGTGCCAGCGGATCAGGGGGCTCGGCCGGGGAGCTGTTTTTT.

This clone was seen a handful of times. The chain uses TRBV10-3 and TRBJ2-7; D might be TRBD1 (6 bases). CDR1 is ENHRY, CDR2 SYGVKD, per germline. This CDR3 has 15 residues. The ends were cut back, 5 bases at V and 1 base at J, with 15 bases in the middle. CDR3 DNA sequence: TGTGCCATCAGTAGGACATCGGACAGATCCTACGAGCAGTACTTC. Protein sequence: CAISRTSDRSYEQYF.

This chain links TRBV19 with TRBJ1-5; 7 nucleotides match TRBD1. Trimming cost V 7 bases and J 0 bases; bases outside gene matches: 12. The CDR3 is made up of 17 amino acids. Per germline, CDR1 LNHDA and CDR2 SQIVND (reference sequence). The CDR3 coding sequence is TGTGCCAGTAAGAAGGGACAGACATATAATAGCAATCAGCCCCAGCATTTT. It specifies CASKKGQTYNSNQPQHF.

The chain carries TRBV19 and TRBJ2-1; 12 nucleotides align to TRBD2. The germline V gene has CDR1 LNHDA and CDR2 SQIVND (reference sequence). The CDR3 is 15 amino acids. The junction had 2 bases not matched to a gene; V was cut back by 5 bases and J by 3 bases. CDR3 sequence: CASSETSGSYNEQFF. CDR3 coding DNA: TGTGCCAGTAGTGAGACTAGCGGGAGCTACAATGAGCAGTTCTTC.

The table lists this clone with a count of one. The rearrangement uses TRBV27 and TRBJ1-3; TRBD1 is a possible D gene (6 bases). Trimming cost V 6 bases and J 2 bases, with 11 bases left between them. CDR1 and CDR2 (germline): MNHEY, SMNVEV (reference sequence). The length of the CDR3 is 14 residues. This CDR3 is CASSLQGTGNTIYF. As DNA, the CDR3 is TGTGCCAGCAGCCTACAGGGTACTGGAAACACCATATATTTT.

This chain links TRBV7-9 with TRBJ1-1, with D possibly being TRBD1 (6 bases). V lost 4 bases, J lost 2 bases, and 8 bases lay in between. CDR3 length: 13 amino acids. CDR1 is SEHNR and CDR2 is FQNEAQ in the germline V gene (reference sequence). In DNA form, the CDR3 reads TGTGCCAGCAGCTCAGGGGTAAACACTGAAGCTTTCTTT. This codes for CASSSGVNTEAFF.

The chain recombines TRBV6-8 with TRBJ1-6; tentatively, D is TRBD1 (6 bases). Germline V gene lookup returns CDR1 MNHGY and CDR2 SAAAGT. The CDR3 totals 15 residues. Deletions cut 4 bases from V and 5 bases from J, with 12 bases between. The CDR3 DNA follows: TGTGCCAGCAGTTGTACAGGGTTCCATAATTCACCCCTCCACTTT. Amino acid sequence: CASSCTGFHNSPLHF.

This sequence joins TRBV5-4 and TRBJ2-7; TRBD2 is a possible D gene (6 bases). Looked up from germline, CDR1 is SGHNT and CDR2 is YYREEE (reference sequence). The CDR3 has 13 residues. The ends were cut back, 4 bases at V and 5 bases at J, with 13 bases in the middle. Written as DNA, the CDR3 is TGTGCCAGCAGCCCAGGAGGGGTCCACGAGCAGTACTTC. Its translation: CASSPGGVHEQYF.

The chain couples TRBV9 to TRBJ1-1; D ambiguous. CDR3 length: 14 residues. V lost 2 bases, J lost 11 bases, and 19 bases lay in between. The germline V gene encodes CDR1 SGDLS and CDR2 YYNGEE. CDR3 nucleotide sequence: TGTGCCAGCAGCGTGATGAGGCCCGATGGCGATGCTTTCTTT. Protein sequence: CASSVMRPDGDAFF.

The chain links TRBV5-6 to TRBJ2-2, with TRBD2 matching over 9 bases. The CDR3 runs 14 residues. The V gene end was trimmed by 4 bases and the J gene end by 7 bases; junction bases not matched to a gene: 5. Germline lookup yields CDR1 SGHDT and CDR2 YYEEEE. CDR3 bases: TGTGCCAGCAGCCAAGGACTAGCGCACGGGGAGCTGTTTTTT. Translation gives CASSQGLAHGELFF.

The chain combines TRBV2 with TRBJ2-2, with D perhaps TRBD1 (5 bases). Trimming left V 6 bases short and J 0 bases short, with 11 bases between. CDR3 length: 15 amino acids. CDR1 and CDR2 from the germline V gene are SNHLY and FYNNEI. CDR3 in amino acids: CASRLGLTNTGELFF. As DNA, the CDR3 is TGTGCCAGCAGGTTGGGGCTTACGAACACCGGGGAGCTGTTTTTT.

The chain recombines TRBV7-2 with TRBJ2-2; D perhaps matches TRBD1 (6 bases). Trimming cost V 5 bases and J 0 bases, with 13 bases left between them. The CDR3 has 16 amino acids. Germline V gives CDR1 SGHTA, CDR2 FQGNSA. Written as DNA, the CDR3 is TGTGCCAGCAGCGAACAGGGCCGCCCGAACACCGGGGAGCTGTTTTTT. Translated, it gives CASSEQGRPNTGELFF.

This clone came up once. The chain recombines TRBV15 with TRBJ2-4; D possibly corresponds to TRBD1 (6 bases). Trimming took off 6 bases at V and 4 bases at J, with 19 bases between the two ends. The CDR3 covers 16 residues. CDR1 is LNHNV, CDR2 YYDKDF, per germline (reference sequence). CDR3 protein: CATRQGGGQGKNIQYF. The CDR3 nucleotides read TGTGCCACCAGACAAGGGGGTGGGCAGGGAAAAAACATTCAGTACTTC.

The chain recombines TRBV28 with TRBJ1-5, with D possibly TRBD1 on 5 matching bases. Germline CDR1 reads MDHEN; CDR2 reads SYDVKM. Trimming left V 3 bases short and J 1 base short, with 10 bases between. The CDR3 consists of 15 residues. DNA of the CDR3: TGTGCCAGCAGTTTGGGGGGAATGAGCAATCAGCCCCAGCATTTT. Its translation is CASSLGGMSNQPQHF.

CDR3 bases: TGTGCCATCGAGGACAGAAACTATGGCTACACCTTC. It translates to CAIEDRNYGYTF. The chain has TRBV19 and TRBJ1-2, with D possibly TRBD1 on 6 matching bases. The V end was cut by 10 bases, the J end by 2 bases, with 11 bases between. Germline lookup yields CDR1 LNHDA and CDR2 SQIVND (reference sequence). This CDR3 is 12 amino acids long.

The chain carries TRBV28 and TRBJ1-2; 9 nucleotides align to TRBD1. The length of the CDR3 is 16 residues. Trimming at V came to 4 bases and at J to 5 bases, leaving 11 bases not matched to a gene. From germline, CDR1 is MDHEN and CDR2 SYDVKM. CDR3 DNA: TGTGCCAGCAGTTCTGGAACCGGGACAGGGAGATATGGCTACACCTTC. Translating it yields CASSSGTGTGRYGYTF.

The V call is TRBV7-2, the J call TRBJ2-2; a weak D match, TRBD1 (5 bases). The CDR3 sequence is 15 residues long. V was shortened by 2 bases and J by 1 base, with 8 bases between the two germline ends. In germline, CDR1 is SGHTA, CDR2 FQGNSA. This CDR3 is CASSLYQGNTGELFF. The CDR3 coding sequence is TGTGCCAGCAGCTTATATCAGGGGAACACCGGGGAGCTGTTTTTT. Combining the CDR3 with reference TRBV7-2 and TRBJ2-2 gives the whole variable domain GAGVSQSPSNKVTEKGKDVELRCDPISGHTALYWYRQSLGQGLEFLIYFQGNSAPDKSGLPSDRFSAERTGGSVSTLTIQRTQQEDSAVYLCASSLYQGNTGELFFGEGSRLTVL.

This chain connects TRBV7-2 to TRBJ2-7, with 11 nucleotides matching TRBD2. The ends lost 5 bases at V and 4 bases at J; junction bases unmatched: 7. CDR1 and CDR2 from the germline V gene are SGHTA and FQGNSA. The CDR3 runs 15 residues. Written as DNA, the CDR3 is TGTGCCAGCAGCGCAACTAGCGGGAGTTCGTACGAGCAGTACTTC. Translation gives CASSATSGSSYEQYF.

J is TRBJ1-2 and V is TRBV29-1, with D possibly matching TRBD1 (5 bases). Trimming left V 4 bases short and J 12 bases short, with 12 bases between. Germline V gene lookup returns CDR1 SQVTM and CDR2 ANQGSEA. The CDR3 runs to 10 residues. The CDR3 nucleotides read TGCAGCGTTGCGGGGGATAGGAACACCTTC. Its translation: CSVAGDRNTF.

This clone was seen only once. The J gene is TRBJ1-2, the V gene TRBV7-3; weak D call: TRBD1 (5 bases). The CDR3 is made up of 16 amino acids. V shed 2 bases and J shed 6 bases, with 19 bases lying between them. Looked up from germline, CDR1 is SGHTA and CDR2 is FQGTGA. The CDR3: CASSLHRIRLLDGYTF. The CDR3 DNA sequence: TGTGCCAGCAGCTTACACAGGATCCGATTGTTGGATGGCTACACCTTC.

The CDR3 region has the DNA TGTGCCAGTTCACTGGGGCGGGAAAGGCAGTACTTC. Translating it yields CASSLGRERQYF. The rearrangement joins TRBV2 to TRBJ2-7; maybe TRBD2 (6 bases). V was clipped by 9 bases and J by 9 bases, with 18 bases between them. Germline-derived CDR1 and CDR2 are SNHLY and FYNNEI. This CDR3 is 12 amino acids long.

The count of this clone is one. The rearrangement links TRBV5-6 to TRBJ2-7; D not certain. Trimming removed 0 bases at V and 3 bases at J, with 19 bases between. The CDR3 is made up of 17 amino acids. Germline V CDR1 and CDR2: SGHDT, YYEEEE. In nucleotides, the CDR3 is TGTGCCAGCAGCTTGGCCCCCGGTAGTGGTCCTCTCTACGAGCAGTACTTC. It yields the protein CASSLAPGSGPLYEQYF.